The 18 T cell receptor beta chains presented below share a single source sample, sequenced in a study of blood T cell repertoires in COVID-19. Sequenced by immunoSEQ multiplex PCR; TCRdb stores in-frame clones only, minus some. The profile shows 95,000 to 120,000 clones, roughly 85% of them singletons. Material: peripheral blood. The origin of the receptors is a human donor in a cohort sampled during active COVID-19.

The chain joins TRBV12-3 or TRBV12-4 to TRBJ2-3; TRBD2 might be the D (5 bases). The CDR3 is made up of 13 amino acids. V was trimmed by 1 base and J by 8 bases, leaving 10 bases between them. This CDR3 reads CASSLGVSATQYF. CDR3 nucleotides: TGTGCCAGCAGTTTAGGGGTTAGCGCTACGCAGTATTTT.

This chain links TRBV7-8 with TRBJ2-3; 9 nucleotides agree with TRBD2. Germline CDR1 reads SGHVS; CDR2 reads FQNEAQ. V was clipped by 2 bases and J by 2 bases; unmatched bases: 5. The CDR3 is 16 amino acids. CDR3 amino acids: CASSLWSSGDTDTQYF. The CDR3 region has the DNA TGTGCCAGCAGCTTATGGTCTAGCGGGGACACAGATACGCAGTATTTT. Combining the CDR3 with reference TRBV7-8 and TRBJ2-3 gives the whole variable domain GAGVSQSPRYKVAKRGQDVALRCDPISGHVSLFWYQQALGQGPEFLTYFQNEAQLDKSGLPSDRFFAERPEGSVSTLKIQRTQQEDSAVYLCASSLWSSGDTDTQYFGPGTRLTVL.

This chain joins TRBV5-1 and TRBJ2-3; D may be TRBD2 (6 bases). The CDR3 is 16 residues long. The V gene's germline CDR1 is SGHRS and CDR2 YFSETQ. Trimming took 4 bases from V and 0 from J, leaving 15 bases between them. The CDR3 loop is CASSLDGTYSTDTQYF. CDR3 nucleotides: TGCGCCAGCAGCCTCGATGGGACTTATAGCACAGATACGCAGTATTTT.

The chain uses TRBV5-1 and TRBJ2-3; TRBD1 is a possible D gene (5 bases). With 3 bases removed from V and 2 bases from J, the gap between germline ends came to 13 bases. The CDR3 is made up of 15 amino acids. The germline gives CDR1 SGHRS, CDR2 YFSETQ. CDR3 region: CASSSTQGITDTQYF. CDR3 sequence (DNA): TGCGCCAGCAGCTCGACCCAGGGCATCACAGATACGCAGTATTTT.

This chain links TRBV9 with TRBJ2-3; no definite D call. The germline gives CDR1 SGDLS, CDR2 YYNGEE. This CDR3 spans 14 amino acids. Trimming left V 2 bases short and J 1 base short, with 8 bases between. CDR3 coding DNA: TGTGCCAGCAGCGTTTTCTCTGGCACAGATACGCAGTATTTT. It yields the protein CASSVFSGTDTQYF.

This sequence joins TRBV29-1 and TRBJ2-1; 8 nucleotides align to TRBD2. V shed 7 bases and J 6 bases; nucleotides not matched to a gene: 11. The CDR3 contains 14 residues. The germline CDR1 and CDR2 sequences are SQVTM and ANQGSEA. The CDR3 loop reads CSAGGGDSGNEQFF. CDR3 sequence (DNA): TGCAGCGCCGGGGGGGGCGACTCCGGCAATGAGCAGTTCTTC.

This chain links TRBV5-4 with TRBJ2-1, with a tentative D call TRBD1 (6 bases). Between the trimmed V and J ends, which lost 4 bases and 10 bases, there was a span of 15 bases. CDR1 is SGHNT and CDR2 is YYREEE in the germline V gene (reference sequence). There are 13 residues in the CDR3. As DNA, the CDR3 is TGTGCCAGCAGCCTGACAGGCGTCGACGAGCAGTTCTTC. Translated: CASSLTGVDEQFF.

This clone has a single count. This chain connects TRBV27 to TRBJ1-5; TRBD1 agrees at 10 bases. The J segment lost 0 bases and the V segment lost 6 bases, leaving 5 bases of the junction unmatched. CDR1 and CDR2 (germline): MNHEY, SMNVEV (reference sequence). The CDR3 is 16 residues long. Written as DNA, the CDR3 is TGTGCCAGCAGAAGACAGGGGGCTTATAGCAATCAGCCCCAGCATTTT. Its translation: CASRRQGAYSNQPQHF.

The chain has TRBV15 and TRBJ2-1; D possibly corresponds to TRBD1 (5 bases). Trimming cost V 5 bases and J 7 bases, with 12 bases left between them. The CDR3 totals 13 residues. Germline loops: CDR1 LNHNV, CDR2 YYDKDF (reference sequence). The DNA of the CDR3 is TGTGCCACCAGCCAAGCCCCAGGGAATGAGCAGTTCTTC. Residues: CATSQAPGNEQFF.

The rearrangement uses TRBV7-3 and TRBJ2-3; 10 nucleotides line up with TRBD2. The germline V gene encodes CDR1 SGHTA and CDR2 FQGTGA. The junction had 9 bases not matched to a gene; V was cut back by 6 bases and J by 6 bases. This CDR3 has 15 amino acids. The CDR3 region is CASSSGGPAADTQYF. As DNA, the CDR3 is TGTGCCAGCAGTAGCGGGGGGCCAGCGGCCGATACGCAGTATTTT. Combining the CDR3 with reference TRBV7-3 and TRBJ2-3 gives the whole variable domain GAGVSQTPSNKVTEKGKYVELRCDPISGHTALYWYRQSLGQGPEFLIYFQGTGAADDSGLPNDRFFAVRPEGSVSTLKIQRTERGDSAVYLCASSSGGPAADTQYFGPGTRLTVL.

The DNA of the CDR3 is TGTGCCAGCAGCCAAGGCGGTCAGGGCGCTGGCTACACCTTC. Translation: CASSQGGQGAGYTF. The J gene is TRBJ1-2, the V gene TRBV3-1 (or the pseudogene TRBV3-2), with D perhaps TRBD1 (5 bases). V gave up 1 base and J gave up 7 bases, with 13 bases separating them. The CDR3 has 14 amino acids. Germline V gives CDR1 LGHDT, CDR2 YNNKEL (reference sequence).

V is TRBV11-2 and J is TRBJ2-7; D perhaps matches TRBD2 (6 bases). The germline gives CDR1 SGHAT, CDR2 FQNNGV. Trimming cost V 5 bases and J 0 bases, with 20 bases left between them. The CDR3 is made up of 17 amino acids. The CDR3 loop reads CASSPWNWDSSSYEQYF. The CDR3 nucleotides read TGTGCCAGCAGCCCATGGAACTGGGACTCTAGCTCCTACGAGCAGTACTTC.

V and J are TRBV7-2 and TRBJ1-2, with D possibly TRBD1 on 6 matching bases. Germline CDR1 reads SGHTA; CDR2 reads FQGNSA. This CDR3 has 17 amino acids. The V gene lost 1 base and the J gene lost 8 bases, with 23 bases spanning the gap. The CDR3 sequence: CASSLESRDNHWEGYTF. For the CDR3, the DNA is TGTGCCAGCAGCTTAGAGTCGAGGGACAACCACTGGGAGGGCTACACCTTC.

This chain uses TRBV28 with TRBJ2-5, with TRBD2 matching 8 bases. CDR3 length equals 15 residues. V dropped 10 bases and J dropped 7; count of bases not matched to a gene: 17. CDR1 MDHEN and CDR2 SYDVKM come from the germline V gene. CDR3 protein: CATSGRRGAGRTQYF. CDR3 sequence (DNA): TGTGCCACCTCGGGGAGGCGGGGGGCAGGGCGGACCCAGTACTTC.

J is TRBJ2-1 and V is TRBV9, with a tentative D call TRBD2 (5 bases). V was shortened by 0 bases and J by 6 bases, with 16 bases between the two germline ends. Per the germline V gene, CDR1 is SGDLS and CDR2 is YYNGEE. The CDR3 length is 16 residues. The CDR3 DNA is TGTGCCAGCAGCGTAGCCCTAGCTCGAAGGTCCAATGAGCAGTTCTTC. Its protein product is CASSVALARRSNEQFF.

This chain joins TRBV7-2 and TRBJ1-3; TRBD1 agrees at 9 bases. The CDR3 covers 13 residues. V shed 10 bases and J 1 base; nucleotides not matched to a gene: 2. The germline V gene has CDR1 SGHTA and CDR2 FQGNSA. DNA for the CDR3: TGTGCCACCGGGACAGGGTCTGGAAACACCATATATTTT. This sequence encodes CATGTGSGNTIYF.

The V gene is TRBV5-1, the J gene TRBJ2-4; 10 bases are shared with TRBD1. Losses at the gene ends were 3 bases for V and 5 bases for J; bases not matched to a gene: 5. The CDR3 is made up of 15 amino acids. CDR1 SGHRS and CDR2 YFSETQ come from the germline V gene. DNA of the CDR3: TGCGCCAGCAGCTCCACCGGGACAGGGGAAAACATTCAGTACTTC. Translated, it gives CASSSTGTGENIQYF.

V and J are TRBV7-2 and TRBJ2-1; weak D call: TRBD2 (5 bases). Germline V lookup: CDR1 SGHTA, CDR2 FQGNSA. V was pared by 5 bases and J by 3 bases, with 14 bases between. The CDR3 length is 15 residues. CDR3 protein: CASSPSGTHYNEQFF. Here the CDR3 DNA reads TGTGCCAGCAGCCCATCGGGAACCCACTACAATGAGCAGTTCTTC.